This T cell receptor (beta chain) originates from a study of T cell responses to AZD1222 COVID-19 vaccine. A note on this clone: Its antigen is as yet unknown.

From germline, CDR1 is MNHEY and CDR2 SVGAGI. The CDR3 contains 16 residues. With 2 bases removed from V and 0 bases from J, the gap between germline ends came to 13 bases. This table comes from immunoSEQ multiplex PCR, and its TCRdb copy is limited to in-frame clones, with some not included. Of fewer than 150,000 clones detected, 70% to 90% appear once; the ten largest clones hold approximately 5.4%. Study-level points and caveats: Spike-spanning, vaccine-associated CD4 TCRs were dominant at 160-218 and 743-854. Spike-specific TCR breadth and depth were elevated following two AZD1222 doses. White British people made up most donors, females outnumbered males, and clonal diversity was possibly underestimated.

The TCR sequence derives from an adult in good health. Sequenced here: peripheral blood, sampled on day 0 of AZD1222 vaccination. The chain is built from TRBV6-5 and TRBJ1-1; a possible D gene is TRBD1 (6 bases). The chain's CDR3 is CASSYVGGQVNTEAFF. CDR3 bases: TGTGCCAGCAGTTACGTTGGGGGCCAGGTGAACACTGAAGCTTTCTTT.